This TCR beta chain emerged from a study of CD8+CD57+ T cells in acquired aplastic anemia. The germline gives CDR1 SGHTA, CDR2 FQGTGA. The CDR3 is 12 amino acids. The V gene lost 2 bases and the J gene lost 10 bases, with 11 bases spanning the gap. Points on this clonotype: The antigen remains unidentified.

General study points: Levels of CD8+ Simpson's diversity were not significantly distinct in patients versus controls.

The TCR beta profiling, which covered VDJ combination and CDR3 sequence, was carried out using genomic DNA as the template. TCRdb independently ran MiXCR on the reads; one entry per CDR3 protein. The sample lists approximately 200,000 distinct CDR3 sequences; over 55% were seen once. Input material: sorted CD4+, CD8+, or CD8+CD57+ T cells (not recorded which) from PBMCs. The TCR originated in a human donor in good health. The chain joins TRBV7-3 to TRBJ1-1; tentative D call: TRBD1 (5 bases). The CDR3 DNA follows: TGTGCCAGCAGCTTAGAATTGGGACTAGCTTTCTTT. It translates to CASSLELGLAFF.